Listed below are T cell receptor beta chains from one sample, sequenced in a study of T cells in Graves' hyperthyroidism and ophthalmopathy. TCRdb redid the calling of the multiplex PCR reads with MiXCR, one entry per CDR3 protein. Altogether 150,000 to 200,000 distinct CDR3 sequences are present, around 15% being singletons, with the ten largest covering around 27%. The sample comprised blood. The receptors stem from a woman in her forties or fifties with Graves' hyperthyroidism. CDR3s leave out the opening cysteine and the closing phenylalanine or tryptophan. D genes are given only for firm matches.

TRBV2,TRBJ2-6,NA,ASSETEFSGANVLT
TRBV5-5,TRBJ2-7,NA,ASSLEPTPAYEQY
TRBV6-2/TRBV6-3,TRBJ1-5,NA,ASSYEVGRPTLNQPQH
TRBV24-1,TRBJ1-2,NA,ATSDLVGGYT
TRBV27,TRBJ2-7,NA,ASSPLRHRGYEQY
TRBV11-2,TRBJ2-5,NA,ASSLGSGGGRETQY
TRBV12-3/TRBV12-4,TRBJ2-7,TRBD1,ASSLVSGGLYEQY
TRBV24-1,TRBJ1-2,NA,ATSDLLLPYGYT
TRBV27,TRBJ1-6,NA,ASSLQISSNNSPLH
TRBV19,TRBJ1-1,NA,ASGGTGIGPTEAF
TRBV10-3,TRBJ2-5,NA,AISDQVNQETQY
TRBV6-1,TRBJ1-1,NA,ASRPPTQNTEAF